The source of this TCR beta chain is a study of OX40 agonist ivuxolimab in advanced cancers. Turning to the overall study: Ivuxolimab, which targeted the costimulatory receptor OX40 (CD134), was an agonistic, fully human IgG2 monoclonal antibody. Intravenous ivuxolimab was administered to patients every 2 weeks at six dose levels: 0.01, 0.1, 0.3, 1.5, 3 and 10 mg/kg. Among the approximately 50 dose-escalation patients, around 19 had hepatocellular carcinoma, about 15 melanoma, 9 renal cell carcinoma and 9 head and neck cancer. In the dose-escalation cohort, roughly 80% of patients were male, and the mean age was around 60 years, with a range of about 23 to 85. Patients were allowed to have had prior anti-PD-1, anti-PD-L1 or anti-CTLA-4 therapy, and approximately 37% of the dose-escalation patients had been treated with checkpoint inhibitors. Three dose-escalation patients achieved partial responses, one with hepatocellular carcinoma and two with cutaneous melanoma. Peripheral TCRbeta sequencing aimed to test whether ivuxolimab altered TCR sequence diversity and caused clonal T-cell expansion. The paper describes the monotherapy dose-escalation part (N = 52 patients) of the phase I trial of ivuxolimab.

Genomic DNA was isolated from the sorted cells so that the TCRbeta CDR3 region could be sequenced. The immunoSEQ Assay was used to sequence the TCRbeta CDR3 regions. TCRdb limited this immuneACCESS table to in-frame rearrangements with V and J called. A share of clones is missing; checked studies link under half to unresolved V genes, and the rest is unexplained. The sample data list tens of thousands of clones, and roughly 84% of these were observed just once. Around an eighth of the sample is held by the ten biggest clonotypes. Broad study findings and their caveats: Which antigens the clonally expanded peripheral T cells were specific for was not determined. After ivuxolimab, more expanded clones were found on average in CD8+ T cells than in CD4+ T cells. Low levels of normalized T-cell clonal expansion were also seen in some patients who did not respond. At doses from 0.1 to 3.0 mg/kg, clonal expansion was seen in both CD4+ and CD8+ blood T cells between baseline and week 6. Partial responders in the 0.1-3.0 mg/kg groups had among the lowest normalized peripheral clonal expansion, especially among CD8+ T cells.

V and J are truncated by 10 bases and 6 bases respectively, leaving an intervening sequence of 18 bases. Reading the germline V gene gives CDR1 MNHEY and CDR2 SVGAGI. The CDR3 spans 14 residues, from the cysteine through the phenylalanine. The only DNA kept is the CDR3, 42 bases in frame from the first base. Patients with a history of autoimmune disease or receiving systemic immunosuppression were excluded from the trial. Peripheral blood for TCR sequencing was collected from all dose cohorts at baseline, on cycle 4 day 1, and on cycle 7 day 1. The samples were drawn from a first-in-human, open-label, multicenter phase I dose-escalation trial of ivuxolimab. Adults with locally advanced or metastatic head and neck squamous cell, hepatocellular, melanoma or renal cell carcinoma were enrolled in the trial. Before TCR sequencing, CD4+ and CD8+ T cells were separately sorted from peripheral blood. Of note for this clone: Its antigen target is currently unknown. No much larger clone is present one base from it, and per-base qualities are unavailable.

The origin of this receptor is an adult with an advanced solid tumor such as melanoma, head and neck, liver or kidney cancer. Specimen: CD4+ or CD8+ T cells sorted from blood, collected in a trial of the OX40 agonist ivuxolimab. Rearrangement joined TRBV6-5 to TRBJ2-2; the D segment cannot be called with confidence. The CDR3 is CATARARGPGELFF. The nucleotide sequence is given as TGTGCCACCGCCCGGGCGAGAGGACCCGGGGAGCTGTTTTTT.